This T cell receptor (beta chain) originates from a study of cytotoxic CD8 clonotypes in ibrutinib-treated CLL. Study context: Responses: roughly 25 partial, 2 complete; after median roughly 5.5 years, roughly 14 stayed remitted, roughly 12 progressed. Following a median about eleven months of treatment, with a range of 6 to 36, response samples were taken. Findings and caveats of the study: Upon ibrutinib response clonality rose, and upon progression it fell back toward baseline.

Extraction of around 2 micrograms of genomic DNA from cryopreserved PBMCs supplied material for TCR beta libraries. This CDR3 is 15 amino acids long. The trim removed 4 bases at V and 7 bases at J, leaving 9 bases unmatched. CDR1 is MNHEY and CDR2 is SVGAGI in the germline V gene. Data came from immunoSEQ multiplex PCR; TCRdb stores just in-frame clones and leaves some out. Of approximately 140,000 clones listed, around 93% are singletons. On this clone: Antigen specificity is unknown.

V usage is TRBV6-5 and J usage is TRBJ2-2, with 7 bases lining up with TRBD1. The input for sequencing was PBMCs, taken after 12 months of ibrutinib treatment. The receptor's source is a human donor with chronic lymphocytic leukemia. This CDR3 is CASSFSRGKDGELFF. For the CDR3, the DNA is TGTGCCAGCAGTTTCTCCAGGGGGAAGGACGGGGAGCTGTTTTTT.